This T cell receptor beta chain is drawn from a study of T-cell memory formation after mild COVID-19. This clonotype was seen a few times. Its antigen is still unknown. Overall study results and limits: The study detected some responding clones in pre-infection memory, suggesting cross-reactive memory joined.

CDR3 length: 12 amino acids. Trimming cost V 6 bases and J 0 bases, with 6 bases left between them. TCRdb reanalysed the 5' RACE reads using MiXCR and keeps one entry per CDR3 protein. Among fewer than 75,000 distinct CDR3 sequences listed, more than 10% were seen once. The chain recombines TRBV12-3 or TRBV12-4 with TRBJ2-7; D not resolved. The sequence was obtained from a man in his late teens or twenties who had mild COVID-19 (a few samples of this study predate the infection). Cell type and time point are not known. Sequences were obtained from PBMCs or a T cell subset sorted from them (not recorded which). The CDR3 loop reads CASSSISYEQYF. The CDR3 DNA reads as TGTGCCAGCAGCTCAATCTCCTACGAGCAGTACTTC.